This T cell receptor beta chain was recovered during a study of human T cells and chemical hapten exposure. The overall study: Throughout a study of about 6 months, patients underwent weekly scalp administration of diphenylcyclopropenone doses. Among samples, TCR yields varied mainly because of small differences in pooled library volume. Overall study results and limits: Expanded TCRs grouped into significantly more large CDR3 similarity clusters than controls produced. After DPC sensitization, TCRs above 1 in 1000 frequency showed no change.

Stated time point: pre-sensitization, week 0. Stated treatment: therapeutic diphenylcyclopropenone sensitization with weekly scalp DPC. This clonotype has ten or more counts. Antigen specificity is unknown. CDR1 is LNHNV, CDR2 YYDKDF, per germline (reference sequence). The V end was cut by 6 bases, the J end by 5 bases, with 11 bases between. This CDR3 is built from 13 residues. A single record per CDR3 protein comes from TCRdb applying MiXCR to the RACE reads. The sample has more than 250,000 distinct CDR3 sequences; around 7.3% are singletons. Specimen: whole blood, collected in connection with sensitization to the hapten diphenylcyclopropenone (DPC). This sequence joins TRBV15 and TRBJ1-5; D may be TRBD1 (5 bases). The TCR comes from a man aged 18 to 30 with alopecia areata. Some clones in this sample may be carry-over from other donors' samples. CDR3 nucleotides: TGTGCCACCAGGGACAAGGGGTATCAGCCCCAGCATTTT. Encoded protein: CATRDKGYQPQHF.